Described below is a single TCR beta chain sequence and its context. This record comes from a study of blood T cells in healthy people across ages. This CDR3 has 15 amino acids. Looked up from germline, CDR1 is SGHTA and CDR2 is FQGNSA. Between the trimmed V and J ends, which lost 5 bases and 6 bases, there was a span of 17 bases. With a J-beta primer mix and a sample-barcoded 5' primer, a second PCR ran roughly 6 to 12 cycles. TCRdb ran MiXCR on the 5' RACE reads and lists one entry per CDR3 protein. The data show roughly 1,100,000 distinct CDR3 sequences, about 23% seen once. The data also belong to a second study, concerning T cells of mothers and their children.

Sequenced sample: blood. The V gene is TRBV7-2, the J gene TRBJ2-4; D is unresolved. This TCR was recovered from a girl aged 2-10 years in good health. The CDR3 DNA is TGTGCCAGCAGCCCCACAACAGAAGAATTAAACATTCAGTACTTC. Protein product: CASSPTTEELNIQYF.